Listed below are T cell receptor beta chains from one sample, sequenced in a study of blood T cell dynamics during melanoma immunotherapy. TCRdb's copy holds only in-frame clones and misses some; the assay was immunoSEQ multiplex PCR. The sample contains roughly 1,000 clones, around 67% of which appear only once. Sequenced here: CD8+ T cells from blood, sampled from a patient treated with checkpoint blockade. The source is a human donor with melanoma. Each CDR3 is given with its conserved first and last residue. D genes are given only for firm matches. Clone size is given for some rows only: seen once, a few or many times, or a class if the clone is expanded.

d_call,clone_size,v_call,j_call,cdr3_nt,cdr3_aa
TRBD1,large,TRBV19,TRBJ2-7,TGTGCCAGTAGTGTAGAACAGGGGGCCTCGTTCTACGAGCAGTACTTC,CASSVEQGASFYEQYF
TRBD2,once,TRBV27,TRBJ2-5,TGTGCCAGCCAATGGGAGGGAGGGCCCGGGGAGACCCAGTACTTC,CASQWEGGPGETQYF
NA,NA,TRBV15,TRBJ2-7,TGTGCCACCAGCAGAGATCCCGGGTACGAGCAGTACTTC,CATSRDPGYEQYF
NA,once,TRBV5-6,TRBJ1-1,TGTGCCAGCAGCTGGAGCCTTGGGGACACTGAAGCTTTCTTT,CASSWSLGDTEAFF
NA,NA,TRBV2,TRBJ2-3,TGTGCCAGCAGTGAATGGGGTTCCCTCACAGATACGCAGTATTTT,CASSEWGSLTDTQYF
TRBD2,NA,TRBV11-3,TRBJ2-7,TGTGCCAGCAGCAACCCTGGGACTAGCGCGCCCTACGAGCAGTACTTC,CASSNPGTSAPYEQYF
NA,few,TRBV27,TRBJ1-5,TGTGCCAGCAGTTTCTCCGGGAATCAGCCCCAGCATTTT,CASSFSGNQPQHF
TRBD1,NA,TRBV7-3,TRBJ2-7,TGTGCCAGCAGGCTGGGACAGGGGGCGGGCGAGCAGTACTTC,CASRLGQGAGEQYF
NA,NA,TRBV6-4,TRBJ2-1,TGTGCCAGCAGACCCGAGCCGGCGGGATACAATGAGCAGTTCTTC,CASRPEPAGYNEQFF
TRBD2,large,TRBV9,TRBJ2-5,TGTGCCAGCGCATCTAGCGGGAGGACTAGCGAGACCCAGTACTTC,CASASSGRTSETQYF
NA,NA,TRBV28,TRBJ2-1,TGTGCCAGCACTCACCCTAGGAGGAAGGGTAGGAATGAGCAGTTCTTC,CASTHPRRKGRNEQFF
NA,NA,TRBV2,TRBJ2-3,TGTGCCAGCACCGCTGGCAGGGACCCCACAGATACGCAGTATTTT,CASTAGRDPTDTQYF
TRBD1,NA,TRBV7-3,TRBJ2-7,TGTGCCAGCAGCCGGGGACAGGGCTACGAGCAGTACTTC,CASSRGQGYEQYF
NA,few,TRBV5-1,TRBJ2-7,TGCGCCAGCAGCTTGAATCAGGGCCACGAGCAGTACTTC,CASSLNQGHEQYF
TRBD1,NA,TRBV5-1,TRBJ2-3,TGCGCCAGCAGCTTGCGGGACAGCAGCACAGATACGCAGTATTTT,CASSLRDSSTDTQYF
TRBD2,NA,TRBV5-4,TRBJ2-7,TGTGCCAGCAGCCCAAGAGGGACTAGCGTATACGAGCAGTACTTC,CASSPRGTSVYEQYF
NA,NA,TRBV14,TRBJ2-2,TGTGCCAGCAGCCAAGATTCCGCTTCTTTAATCACCGGGGAGCTGTTTTTT,CASSQDSASLITGELFF
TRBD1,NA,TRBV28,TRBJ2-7,TGTGCCAGCAGTCCGCGGACAGGGGGACACTACGAGCAGTACTTC,CASSPRTGGHYEQYF
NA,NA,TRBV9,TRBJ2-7,TGTGCCAGCAGCGTGGGATGGAGTAACTACGAGCAGTACTTC,CASSVGWSNYEQYF
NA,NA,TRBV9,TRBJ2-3,TGTGCCAGCAGCCCCAGAACAGATACGCAGTATTTT,CASSPRTDTQYF